Below are 5 T cell receptor beta chains sequenced from a single sample in a study of CXCR3-negative and CXCR3-positive naive CD8 T cells. Through 5' RACE with UMI labels, the TRB cDNA libraries were prepared. TCRdb reprocessed the 5' RACE reads and reports one entry per CDR3 protein, with no DNA. Its table lists about 8,000 distinct CDR3 sequences. Source material: naive CXCR3- CD8+ T cells from blood. Subset noted: CD45RO-CCR7+CD27+CD95- naive CD8+ T cells lacking CXCR3 (TNR3-). Every receptor here comes from a human donor in good health. Some clones in this sample may be carry-over from other donors' samples.

This clonotype is classed as medium-sized (0.01 to 0.1%) by frequency. The rearrangement links TRBV12-3 or TRBV12-4 to TRBJ1-3; absent DNA, TCRdb's TRBD1 call cannot be checked. The CDR3 extends over 15 amino acids. The CDR3 is CASSLNRGSGNTIYF.

Considering frequency, this clonotype is medium-sized. V usage is TRBV29-1 and J usage is TRBJ1-3. The CDR3 consists of 16 residues. Germline V gene data show CDR1 as SQVTM and CDR2 as ANQGSEA. The chain's CDR3 is CSVADGTNHPGNTIYF.

Frequency places this clonotype as medium-sized (0.01 to 0.1%). The V and J genes are TRBV27 and TRBJ1-1; the D call from TCRdb, TRBD1, cannot be confirmed without DNA. Germline V gene lookup returns CDR1 MNHEY and CDR2 SMNVEV (reference sequence). CDR3 length equals 17 residues. CDR3 residues: CASSLWGTGGMNTEAFF.

This sequence joins TRBV12-3 or TRBV12-4 and TRBJ2-1; TCRdb designates TRBD2, a call that cannot be tested without DNA. The CDR3 covers 14 residues. CDR3: CASSFQTSRNEQFF.

The rearrangement links TRBV29-1 to TRBJ2-1; TCRdb returns TRBD2, unconfirmable since there is no DNA. There are 14 residues in the CDR3. The germline V gene has CDR1 SQVTM and CDR2 ANQGSEA. Here the CDR3 reads CSVGASGRSSEQFF.